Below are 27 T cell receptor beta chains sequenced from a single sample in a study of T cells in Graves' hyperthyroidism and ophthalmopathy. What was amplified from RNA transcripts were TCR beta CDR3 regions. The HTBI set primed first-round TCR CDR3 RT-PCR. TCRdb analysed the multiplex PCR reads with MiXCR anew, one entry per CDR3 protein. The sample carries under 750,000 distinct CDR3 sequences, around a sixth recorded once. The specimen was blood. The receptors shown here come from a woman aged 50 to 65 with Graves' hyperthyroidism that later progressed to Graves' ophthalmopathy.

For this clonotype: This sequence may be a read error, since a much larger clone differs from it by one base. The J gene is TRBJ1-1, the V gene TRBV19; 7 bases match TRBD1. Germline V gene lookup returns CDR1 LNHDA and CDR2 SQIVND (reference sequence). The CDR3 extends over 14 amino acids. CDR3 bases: TGTGCCGGTAGTACGGACAGGCAGAACACTGAAGCTTTCTTT. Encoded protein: CAGSTDRQNTEAFF.

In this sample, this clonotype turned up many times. The CDR3 region is CAWSPGTNQPQHF. The DNA for the CDR3 is TGTGCCTGGAGTCCCGGTACCAATCAGCCCCAGCATTTT. This chain connects TRBV30 to TRBJ1-5; D not certain. Germline values: CDR1 GTSNPN, CDR2 SVGIG (reference sequence). Trimming shortened V by 2 bases and J by 3 bases, and 8 bases separated the two germline ends. The CDR3 sequence is 13 residues long.

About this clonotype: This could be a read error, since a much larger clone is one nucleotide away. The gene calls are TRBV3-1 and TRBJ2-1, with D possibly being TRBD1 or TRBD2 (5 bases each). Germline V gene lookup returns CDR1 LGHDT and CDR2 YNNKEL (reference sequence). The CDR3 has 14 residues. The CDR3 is CANSPLGTENEQFF. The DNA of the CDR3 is TGTGCCAACAGCCCCCTTGGGACGGAGAATGAGCAGTTCTTC.

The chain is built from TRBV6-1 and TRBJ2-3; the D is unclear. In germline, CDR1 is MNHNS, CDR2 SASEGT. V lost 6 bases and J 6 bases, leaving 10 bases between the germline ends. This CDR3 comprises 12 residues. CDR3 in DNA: TGTGCCAGCAGACTCTCCGGGGATACGCAGTATTTT. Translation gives CASRLSGDTQYF.

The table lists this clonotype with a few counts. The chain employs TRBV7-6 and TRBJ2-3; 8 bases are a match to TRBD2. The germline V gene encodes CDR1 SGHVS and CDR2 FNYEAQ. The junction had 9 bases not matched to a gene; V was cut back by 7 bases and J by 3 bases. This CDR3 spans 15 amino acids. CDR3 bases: TGTGCCAGCATCCGGGGGGGCTGGTTAACAGATACGCAGTATTTT. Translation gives CASIRGGWLTDTQYF.

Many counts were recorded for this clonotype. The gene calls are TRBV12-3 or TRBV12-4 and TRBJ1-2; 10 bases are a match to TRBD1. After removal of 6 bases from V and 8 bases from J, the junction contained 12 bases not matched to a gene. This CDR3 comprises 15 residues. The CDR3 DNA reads TGTGCCAGCAGACCCCCGACAGGGGGCGCGGGGGGCTACACCTTC. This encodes CASRPPTGGAGGYTF.

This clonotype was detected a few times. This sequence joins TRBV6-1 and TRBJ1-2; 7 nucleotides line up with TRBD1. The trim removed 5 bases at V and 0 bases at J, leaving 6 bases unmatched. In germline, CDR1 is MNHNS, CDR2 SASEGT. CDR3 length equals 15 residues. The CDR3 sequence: CASSTSGTANYGYTF. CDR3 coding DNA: TGTGCCAGCAGTACCTCCGGGACAGCTAACTATGGCTACACCTTC.

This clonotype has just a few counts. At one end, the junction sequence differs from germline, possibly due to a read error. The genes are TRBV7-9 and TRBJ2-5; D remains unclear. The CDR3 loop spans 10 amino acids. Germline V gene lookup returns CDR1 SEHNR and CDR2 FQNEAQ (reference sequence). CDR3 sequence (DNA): TGTGCCAGCAGCCCAGAGGCCCAGTACTTC. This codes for CASSPEAQYF.

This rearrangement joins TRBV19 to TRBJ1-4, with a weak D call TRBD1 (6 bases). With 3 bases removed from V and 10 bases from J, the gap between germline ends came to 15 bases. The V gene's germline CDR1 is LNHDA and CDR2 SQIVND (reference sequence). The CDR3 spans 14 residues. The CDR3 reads CASSISQGKVKLFF. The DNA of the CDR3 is TGTGCCAGTAGTATCTCTCAGGGGAAGGTAAAACTGTTTTTT. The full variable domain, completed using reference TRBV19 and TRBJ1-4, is DGGITQSPKYLFRKEGQNVTLSCEQNLNHDAMYWYRQDPGQGLRLIYYSQIVNDFQKGDIAEGYSVSREKKESFPLTVTSAQKNPTAFYLCASSISQGKVKLFFGSGTQLSVL.

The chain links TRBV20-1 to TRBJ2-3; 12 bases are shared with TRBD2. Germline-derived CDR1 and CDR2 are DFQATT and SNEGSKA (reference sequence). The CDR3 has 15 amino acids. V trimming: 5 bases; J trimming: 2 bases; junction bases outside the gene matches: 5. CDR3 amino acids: CSAFRLAGVTDTQYF. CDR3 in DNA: TGCAGTGCTTTCCGACTAGCGGGAGTCACAGATACGCAGTATTTT.

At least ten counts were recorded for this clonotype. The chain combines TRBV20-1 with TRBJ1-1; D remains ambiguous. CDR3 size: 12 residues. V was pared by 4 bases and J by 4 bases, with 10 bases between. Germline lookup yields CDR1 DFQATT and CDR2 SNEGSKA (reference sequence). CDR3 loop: CSATPVRTEAFF. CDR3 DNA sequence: TGCAGTGCTACCCCCGTTCGCACTGAAGCTTTCTTT.

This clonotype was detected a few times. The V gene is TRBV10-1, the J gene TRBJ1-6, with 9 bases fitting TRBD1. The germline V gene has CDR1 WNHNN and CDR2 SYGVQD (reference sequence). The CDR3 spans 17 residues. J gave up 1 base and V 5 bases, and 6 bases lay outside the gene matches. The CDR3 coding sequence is TGCGCCAGCAGTCCCGGGACAGGGTCATCCTATAATTCACCCCTCCACTTT. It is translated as CASSPGTGSSYNSPLHF.

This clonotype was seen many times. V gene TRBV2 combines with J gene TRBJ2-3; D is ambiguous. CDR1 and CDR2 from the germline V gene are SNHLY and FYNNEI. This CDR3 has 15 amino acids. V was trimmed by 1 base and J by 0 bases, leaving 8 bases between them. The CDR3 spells CASSEETSSTDTQYF. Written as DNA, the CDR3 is TGTGCCAGCAGTGAAGAGACCTCTAGCACAGATACGCAGTATTTT.

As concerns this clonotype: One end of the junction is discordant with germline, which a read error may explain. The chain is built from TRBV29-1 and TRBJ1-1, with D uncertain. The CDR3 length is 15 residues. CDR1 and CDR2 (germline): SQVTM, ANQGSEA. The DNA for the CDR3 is TGCAGCGTCAATGTGGACGGGATAATGAACACTGAAGTTTTCTTT. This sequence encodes CSVNVDGIMNTEVFF. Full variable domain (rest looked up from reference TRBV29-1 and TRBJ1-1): SAVISQKPSRDICQRGTSLTIQCQVDSQVTMMFWYRQQPGQSLTLIATANQGSEATYESGFVIDKFPISRPNLTFSTLTVSNMSPEDSSIYLCSVNVDGIMNTEVFFGQGTRLTVV.

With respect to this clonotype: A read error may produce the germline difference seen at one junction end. CDR3 coding DNA: TGTGTCAGCAGCCGTCGACAGGGGGGGGAAAAACTGTTTTTT. It encodes CVSSRRQGGEKLFF. The chain couples TRBV5-1 to TRBJ1-4, with 9 bases lining up with TRBD1. This CDR3 comprises 14 residues. The germline CDR1 and CDR2 sequences are SGHRS and YFSETQ.

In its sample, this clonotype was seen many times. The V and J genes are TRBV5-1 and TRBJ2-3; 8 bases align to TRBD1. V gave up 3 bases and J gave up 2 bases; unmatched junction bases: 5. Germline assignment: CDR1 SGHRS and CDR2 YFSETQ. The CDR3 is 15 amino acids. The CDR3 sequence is CASSWGQAYTDTQYF. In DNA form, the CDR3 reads TGCGCCAGCAGCTGGGGACAGGCCTACACAGATACGCAGTATTTT. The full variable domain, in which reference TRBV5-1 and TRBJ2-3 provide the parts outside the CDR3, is KAGVTQTPRYLIKTRGQQVTLSCSPISGHRSVSWYQQTPGQGLQFLFEYFSETQRNKGNFPGRFSGRQFSNSRSEMNVSTLELGDSALYLCASSWGQAYTDTQYFGPGTRLTVL.

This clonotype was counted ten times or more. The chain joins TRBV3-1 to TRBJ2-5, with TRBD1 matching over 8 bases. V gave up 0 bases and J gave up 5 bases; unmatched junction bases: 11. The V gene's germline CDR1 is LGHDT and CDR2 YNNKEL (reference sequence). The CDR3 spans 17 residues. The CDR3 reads CASSQDPRTGYGETQYF. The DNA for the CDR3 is TGTGCCAGCAGCCAAGATCCCCGGACAGGGTATGGGGAGACCCAGTACTTC.

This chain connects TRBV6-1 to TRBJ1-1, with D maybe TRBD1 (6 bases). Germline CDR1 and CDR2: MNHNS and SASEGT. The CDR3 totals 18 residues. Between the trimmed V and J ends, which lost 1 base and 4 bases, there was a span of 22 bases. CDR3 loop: CASSEENWGHQRTTEAFF. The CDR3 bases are TGTGCCAGCAGTGAAGAAAATTGGGGACACCAACGCACCACTGAAGCTTTCTTT.

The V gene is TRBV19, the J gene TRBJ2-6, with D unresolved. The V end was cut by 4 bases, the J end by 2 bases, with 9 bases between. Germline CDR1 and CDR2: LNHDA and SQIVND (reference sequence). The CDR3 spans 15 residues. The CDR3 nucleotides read TGTGCCAGTAGTACCCAGGTTGCTGGGGCCAACGTCCTGACTTTC. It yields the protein CASSTQVAGANVLTF.

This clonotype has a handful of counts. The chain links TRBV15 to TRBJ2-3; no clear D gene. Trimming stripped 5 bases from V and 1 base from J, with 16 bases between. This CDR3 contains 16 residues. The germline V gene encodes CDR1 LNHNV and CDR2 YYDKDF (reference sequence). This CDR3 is CATSPSGLLGTDTQYF. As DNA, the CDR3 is TGTGCCACCAGCCCTAGTGGGCTTCTCGGCACAGATACGCAGTATTTT.

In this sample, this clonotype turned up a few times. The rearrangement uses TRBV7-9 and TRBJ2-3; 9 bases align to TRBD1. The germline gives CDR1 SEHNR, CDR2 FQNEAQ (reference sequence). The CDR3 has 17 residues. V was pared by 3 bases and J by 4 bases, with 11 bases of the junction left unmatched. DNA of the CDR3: TGTGCCAGCAGCTTGGGCCGGGACAGGGAAGATGCAGATACGCAGTATTTT. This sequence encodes CASSLGRDREDADTQYF.

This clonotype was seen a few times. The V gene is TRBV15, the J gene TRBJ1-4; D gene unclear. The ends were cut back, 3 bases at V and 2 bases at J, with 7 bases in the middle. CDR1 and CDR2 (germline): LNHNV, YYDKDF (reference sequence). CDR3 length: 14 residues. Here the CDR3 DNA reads TGTGCCACCAGCAGCCGGGGTACTAATGAAAAACTGTTTTTT. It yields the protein CATSSRGTNEKLFF. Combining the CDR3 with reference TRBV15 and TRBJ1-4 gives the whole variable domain DAMVIQNPRYQVTQFGKPVTLSCSQTLNHNVMYWYQQKSSQAPKLLFHYYDKDFNNEADTPDNFQSRRPNTSFCFLDIRSPGLGDTAMYLCATSSRGTNEKLFFGSGTQLSVL.

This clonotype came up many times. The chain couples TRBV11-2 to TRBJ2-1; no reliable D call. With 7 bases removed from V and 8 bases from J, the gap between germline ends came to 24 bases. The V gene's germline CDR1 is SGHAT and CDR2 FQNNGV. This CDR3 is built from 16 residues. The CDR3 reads CASTPTSSYPADEQFF. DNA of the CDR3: TGTGCCAGCACCCCGACCAGCTCCTATCCGGCCGATGAGCAGTTCTTC.

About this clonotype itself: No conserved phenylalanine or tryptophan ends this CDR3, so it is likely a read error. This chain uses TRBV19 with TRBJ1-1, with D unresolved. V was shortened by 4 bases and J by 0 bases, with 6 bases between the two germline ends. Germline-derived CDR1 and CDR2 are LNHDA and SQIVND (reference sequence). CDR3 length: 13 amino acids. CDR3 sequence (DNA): TGTGCCAGTAGTAACACGGTGAACACTGAAGCTTTCCTT. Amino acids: CASSNTVNTEAFL.

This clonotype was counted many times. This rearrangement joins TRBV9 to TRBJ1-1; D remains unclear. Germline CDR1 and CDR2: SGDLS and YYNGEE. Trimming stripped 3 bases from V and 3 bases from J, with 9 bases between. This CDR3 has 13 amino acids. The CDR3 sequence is CASSATGDTEAFF. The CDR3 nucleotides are TGTGCCAGCAGCGCCACCGGTGACACTGAAGCTTTCTTT.

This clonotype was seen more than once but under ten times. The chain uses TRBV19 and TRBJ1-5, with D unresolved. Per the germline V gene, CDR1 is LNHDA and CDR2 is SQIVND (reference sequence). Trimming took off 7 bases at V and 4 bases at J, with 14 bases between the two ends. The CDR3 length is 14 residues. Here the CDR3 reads CASTAGRENQPQHF. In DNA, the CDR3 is TGTGCCAGTACCGCCGGACGGGAAAATCAGCCCCAGCATTTT.

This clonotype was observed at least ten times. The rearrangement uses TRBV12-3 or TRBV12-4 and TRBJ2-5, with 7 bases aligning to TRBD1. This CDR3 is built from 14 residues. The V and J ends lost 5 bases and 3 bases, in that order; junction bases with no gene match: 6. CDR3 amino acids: CASSPDDREETQYF. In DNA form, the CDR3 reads TGTGCCAGCAGTCCCGATGACAGGGAAGAGACCCAGTACTTC.